These 10 T cell receptor beta chains were all obtained from the same sample, sequenced in a study of CXCR3-negative and CXCR3-positive naive CD8 T cells. TRB cDNA was prepared as libraries by UMI-labeled 5' RACE. After re-calling the 5' RACE reads, TCRdb lists one entry per CDR3 protein, DNA absent. The repertoire table contains tens of thousands of distinct CDR3 sequences. Source material: memory CD8+ T cells from blood. The receptors originated from a human donor in good health. Some clones in this sample may be carry-over from other donors' samples.

This chain links TRBV7-7 with TRBJ2-7. From germline, CDR1 is SSHAT and CDR2 FNYEAQ (reference sequence). This CDR3 spans 14 amino acids. The CDR3 here is CASSPSDASYEQYF.

The J gene is TRBJ2-3, the V gene TRBV6-6; absent DNA, TCRdb's TRBD1 call cannot be checked. The CDR3 has 16 residues. CDR1 and CDR2 (germline): MNHNY, SVGAGI (reference sequence). The CDR3 reads CASSPTIGQGTDTQYF.

This chain joins TRBV3-1 and TRBJ2-1; without DNA, the TCRdb call of TRBD2 cannot be checked. Germline V gene data show CDR1 as LGHDT and CDR2 as YNNKEL (reference sequence). The CDR3 is made up of 14 amino acids. The CDR3 spells CASSQEPSGNEQFF.

This sequence joins TRBV28 and TRBJ2-3; TCRdb lists TRBD2, though no DNA is available to test this call. This CDR3 region has 13 residues. Germline V gene lookup returns CDR1 MDHEN and CDR2 SYDVKM. The chain's CDR3 is CASSVGGYDTQYF.

The gene calls are TRBV3-1 and TRBJ1-2; without DNA, the TCRdb call of TRBD1 cannot be checked. The CDR3 is 18 amino acids. From germline, CDR1 is LGHDT and CDR2 YNNKEL (reference sequence). The CDR3 sequence: CASSPSWTGVVANYGYTF.

CDR3 in amino acids: CASSTGKREGSYNEQFF. The V and J genes are TRBV5-1 and TRBJ2-1; TCRdb designates TRBD2, a call that cannot be tested without DNA. This CDR3 spans 17 amino acids. Germline loops: CDR1 SGHRS, CDR2 YFSETQ.

The chain recombines TRBV2 with TRBJ1-5; as DNA is missing, the TRBD1 call by TCRdb cannot be tested. Germline V gives CDR1 SNHLY, CDR2 FYNNEI. CDR3 length: 13 residues. This chain's CDR3 is CASDRESNQPQHF.

This sequence joins TRBV15 and TRBJ1-5. The CDR3 contains 14 residues. Germline assignment: CDR1 LNHNV and CDR2 YYDKDF (reference sequence). The CDR3 region is CATSKVRKNQPQHF.

This chain joins TRBV29-1 and TRBJ2-2. Germline-derived CDR1 and CDR2 are SQVTM and ANQGSEA. This CDR3 comprises 13 residues. This CDR3 reads CSAERANTGELFF.

The J gene is TRBJ2-1, the V gene TRBV10-3; no DNA is available, so the TRBD1 call from TCRdb remains unchecked. Per germline, CDR1 ENHRY and CDR2 SYGVKD. This CDR3 has 16 residues. This CDR3 reads CAISESFGASYNEQFF.